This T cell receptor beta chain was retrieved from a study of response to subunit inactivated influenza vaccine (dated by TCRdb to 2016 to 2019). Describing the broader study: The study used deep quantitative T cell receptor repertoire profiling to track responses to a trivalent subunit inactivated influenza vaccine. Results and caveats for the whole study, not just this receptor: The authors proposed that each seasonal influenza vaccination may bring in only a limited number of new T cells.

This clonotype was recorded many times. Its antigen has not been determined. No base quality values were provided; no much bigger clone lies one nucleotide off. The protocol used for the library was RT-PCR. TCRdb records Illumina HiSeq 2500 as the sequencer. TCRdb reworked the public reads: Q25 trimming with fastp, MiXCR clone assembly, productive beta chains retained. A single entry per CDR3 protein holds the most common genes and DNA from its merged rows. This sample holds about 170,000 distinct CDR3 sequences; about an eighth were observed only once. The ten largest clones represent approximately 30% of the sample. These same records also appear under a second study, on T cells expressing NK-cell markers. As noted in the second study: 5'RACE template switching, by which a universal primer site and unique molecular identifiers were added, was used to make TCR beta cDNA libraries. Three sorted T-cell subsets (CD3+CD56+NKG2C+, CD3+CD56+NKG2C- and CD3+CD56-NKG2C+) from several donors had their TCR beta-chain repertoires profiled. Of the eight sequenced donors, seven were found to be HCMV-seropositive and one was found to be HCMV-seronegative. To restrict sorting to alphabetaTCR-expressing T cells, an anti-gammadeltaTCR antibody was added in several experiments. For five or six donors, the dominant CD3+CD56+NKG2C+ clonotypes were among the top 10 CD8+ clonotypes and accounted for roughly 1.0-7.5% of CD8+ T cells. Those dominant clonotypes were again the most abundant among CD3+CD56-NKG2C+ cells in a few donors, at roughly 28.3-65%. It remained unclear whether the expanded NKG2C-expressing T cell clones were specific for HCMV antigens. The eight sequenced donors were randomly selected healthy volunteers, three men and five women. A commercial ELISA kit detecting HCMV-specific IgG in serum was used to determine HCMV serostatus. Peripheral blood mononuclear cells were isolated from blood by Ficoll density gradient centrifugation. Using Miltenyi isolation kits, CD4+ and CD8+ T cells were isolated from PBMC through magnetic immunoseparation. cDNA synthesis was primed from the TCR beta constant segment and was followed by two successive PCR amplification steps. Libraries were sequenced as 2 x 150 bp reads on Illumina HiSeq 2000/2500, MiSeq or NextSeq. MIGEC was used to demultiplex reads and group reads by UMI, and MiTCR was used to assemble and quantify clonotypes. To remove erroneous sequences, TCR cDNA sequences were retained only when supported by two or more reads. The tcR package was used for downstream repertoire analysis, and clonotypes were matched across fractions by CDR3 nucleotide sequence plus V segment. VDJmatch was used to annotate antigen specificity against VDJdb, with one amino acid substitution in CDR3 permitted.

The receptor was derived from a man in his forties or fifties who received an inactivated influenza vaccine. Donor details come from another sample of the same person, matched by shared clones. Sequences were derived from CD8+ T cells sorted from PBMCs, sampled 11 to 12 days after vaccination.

CDR3 protein: CASSPTARAGTEAFF. The nucleotide sequence reads as follows: TGTGCCAGCAGCCCAACCGCCAGGGCGGGCACTGAAGCTTTCTTT. The rearranged segments are TRBV12-3 or TRBV12-4 and TRBJ1-1; the D gene is perhaps TRBD1, on 5 matching bases. Between the V and J ends, shortened by 6 bases and 4 bases respectively, the junction contains 18 bases. The CDR3 spans 15 residues, from the cysteine through the phenylalanine. Just CDR3 DNA is preserved here, 45 bases in frame from base 1.